This T cell receptor (beta chain) was recorded in a study of shared T cell receptors in the human thymus. CDR3 length equals 17 residues. The junction had 9 bases not matched to a gene; V was cut back by 5 bases and J by 4 bases. CDR1 LNHDA and CDR2 SQIVND come from the germline V gene (reference sequence). Generated by immunoSEQ multiplex PCR, the TCRdb table keeps only in-frame clones and is missing some. Here the sample spans roughly 560,000 clones, 70% to 80% being singletons. A single count supports this clone. The sample also formed part of further work on human thymus T cells. Per that paper: Healthy Finnish infants undergoing corrective surgery for congenital heart defects were used as donors. It was from resections taken during corrective heart surgery that the thymus tissue came. Biased V and J segment usage appeared in thymus and peripheral blood. Thymic repertoires overlap heavily among unrelated individuals, related research has reported.

The sequencing sample was made of thymocytes. The chain recombines TRBV19 with TRBJ2-5, with 14 nucleotides matching TRBD2. This clonotype was sampled from a boy in the first two years of life with a congenital heart defect. CDR3 coding DNA: TGTGCCAGTAGTTCGGGACTAGCGGGAGACCCCGGAGAGACCCAGTACTTC. It translates to CASSSGLAGDPGETQYF.